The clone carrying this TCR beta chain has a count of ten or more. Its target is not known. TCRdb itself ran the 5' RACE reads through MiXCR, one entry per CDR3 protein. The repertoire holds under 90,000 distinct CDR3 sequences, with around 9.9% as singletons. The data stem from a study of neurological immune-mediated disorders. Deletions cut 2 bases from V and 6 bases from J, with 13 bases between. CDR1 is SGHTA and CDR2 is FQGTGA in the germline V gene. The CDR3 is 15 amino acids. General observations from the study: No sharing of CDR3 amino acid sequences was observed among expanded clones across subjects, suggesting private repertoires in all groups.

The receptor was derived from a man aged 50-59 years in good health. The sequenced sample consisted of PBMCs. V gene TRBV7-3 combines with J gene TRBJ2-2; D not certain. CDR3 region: CASSLGVLRSGELFF. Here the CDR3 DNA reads TGTGCCAGCAGCTTAGGCGTATTGAGGTCCGGGGAGCTGTTTTTT.